These 25 T cell receptor beta chains came from one sample sequenced in a study of T cell changes during pregnancy in multiple sclerosis. Sequencing used immunoSEQ multiplex PCR; TCRdb keeps in-frame clones, though not all of them. The sample records approximately 69,000 clones, roughly nine tenths being singletons. The specimen was CD4+ T cells from peripheral blood mononuclear cells, collected in the third trimester of pregnancy. All receptors come from a female donor in good health, enrolled as a control in a pregnancy study.

The chain recombines TRBV12-5 with TRBJ1-1; 8 nucleotides match TRBD1. There are 13 residues in the CDR3. V lost 3 bases and J lost 6; bases outside the gene matches: 3. Germline assignment: CDR1 LGHNT and CDR2 FRNRAP. CDR3: CASGLGQGPEAFF. The CDR3 coding sequence is TGTGCTAGTGGTTTAGGACAGGGCCCTGAAGCTTTCTTT.

The J gene is TRBJ2-5, the V gene TRBV7-9; TRBD1 matches 8 bases. Germline CDR1 is SEHNR and CDR2 is FQNEAQ (reference sequence). The trim removed 5 bases at V and 2 bases at J, leaving 7 bases unmatched. The CDR3 has 15 residues. CDR3 sequence reads: CASSRTTGGQETQYF. DNA of the CDR3: TGTGCCAGCAGCCGAACTACAGGGGGACAAGAGACCCAGTACTTC.

V gene TRBV7-2 combines with J gene TRBJ1-1, with 12 nucleotides matching TRBD1. This CDR3 has 19 residues. Germline V lookup: CDR1 SGHTA, CDR2 FQGNSA. V trimming: 5 bases; J trimming: 4 bases; junction bases outside the gene matches: 17. The CDR3 reads CASSLTLTGTGGVSTEAFF. CDR3 DNA: TGTGCCAGCAGCCTCACGTTAACCGGGACAGGGGGCGTCAGCACTGAAGCTTTCTTT.

This clone appeared a few times. V and J are TRBV4-3 and TRBJ1-2; 8 bases match TRBD1. The ends lost 0 bases at V and 8 bases at J; junction bases unmatched: 5. Germline V gives CDR1 LGHNA, CDR2 YSLEER. The CDR3 covers 14 residues. Here the CDR3 DNA reads TGCGCCAGCAGCCAAGATCGGGCAGGGGGCGGCTACACCTTC. Its protein is CASSQDRAGGGYTF.

The chain employs TRBV7-2 and TRBJ2-1; 14 bases are shared with TRBD2. This CDR3 is built from 15 residues. Germline V gene lookup returns CDR1 SGHTA and CDR2 FQGNSA. The J segment lost 9 bases and the V segment lost 7 bases, leaving 8 bases of the junction unmatched. In DNA, the CDR3 is TGTGCCAGCACCTTGGGACTAGCGGGGGCACTTGAGCAGTTCTTC. Residues: CASTLGLAGALEQFF.

The chain uses TRBV30 and TRBJ1-1; no definite D call. Germline CDR1 is GTSNPN and CDR2 is SVGIG (reference sequence). This CDR3 has 13 amino acids. The V gene lost 3 bases and the J gene lost 6 bases, with 14 bases spanning the gap. The chain's CDR3 is CAWRLNHRAEAFF. CDR3 bases: TGTGCCTGGAGGCTCAACCACCGAGCTGAAGCTTTCTTT.

This clone has a count of ten or more. This chain connects TRBV6-5 to TRBJ1-1; a possible D gene is TRBD1 (5 bases). Between the trimmed V and J ends, which lost 10 bases and 5 bases, there was a span of 11 bases. The CDR3 contains 11 residues. Germline V gene sequence: CDR1 MNHEY, CDR2 SVGAGI. The CDR3 is CATEGVTEAFF. CDR3 nucleotides: TGTGCCACGGAAGGGGTGACTGAAGCTTTCTTT.

CDR3 in amino acids: CASSYAGDPYEQYF. The CDR3 DNA reads TGCGCCAGCAGCTACGCGGGGGACCCCTACGAGCAGTACTTC. The V gene is TRBV5-1, the J gene TRBJ2-7; 7 bases map to TRBD2. Germline assignment: CDR1 SGHRS and CDR2 YFSETQ. The CDR3 sequence is 14 residues long. V dropped 3 bases and J dropped 2; count of bases not matched to a gene: 5.

This chain links TRBV5-6 with TRBJ2-3; 7 bases match TRBD2. V trimming: 4 bases; J trimming: 6 bases; junction bases outside the gene matches: 8. The CDR3 loop spans 14 amino acids. CDR1 SGHDT and CDR2 YYEEEE come from the germline V gene. The CDR3, as DNA: TGTGCCAGCAGCCGGATGGGGGGGTGGGATACGCAGTATTTT. Amino acid sequence: CASSRMGGWDTQYF.

The gene calls are TRBV9 and TRBJ1-3; the match to TRBD1 covers 11 bases. V shed 3 bases and J 4 bases; nucleotides not matched to a gene: 9. The CDR3 is 17 residues long. Germline assignment: CDR1 SGDLS and CDR2 YYNGEE. CDR3 residues: CASSAHGQGARGNTIYF. CDR3 coding DNA: TGTGCCAGCAGCGCCCACGGACAGGGGGCGCGAGGAAACACCATATATTTT.

CDR3 in amino acids: CASSQVSSGGSYEQYF. The CDR3 DNA sequence: TGTGCCAGCAGCCAGGTGTCTAGCGGGGGCTCCTACGAGCAGTACTTC. The J gene is TRBJ2-7, the V gene TRBV4-2; 10 positions agree with TRBD2. The junction had 5 bases not matched to a gene; V was cut back by 3 bases and J by 0 bases. Germline V lookup: CDR1 LGHNA, CDR2 YNFKEQ. The CDR3 is made up of 16 amino acids.

The rearrangement links TRBV6-5 to TRBJ2-2, with 7 bases lining up with TRBD1. Germline lookup yields CDR1 MNHEY and CDR2 SVGAGI. The CDR3 is 13 amino acids. V gave up 5 bases and J gave up 5 bases; unmatched junction bases: 2. The CDR3 bases are TGTGCCAGCAGTCCACAGGGGACCGGGGAGCTGTTTTTT. This sequence encodes CASSPQGTGELFF.

The chain has TRBV9 and TRBJ2-3, with a weak D call TRBD2 (5 bases). The CDR3 sequence is 17 residues long. CDR1 and CDR2 from the germline V gene are SGDLS and YYNGEE. Trimming removed 2 bases from V and 1 base from J, with 17 bases in between. The CDR3 reads CASSVGVDPGGTDTQYF. CDR3 bases: TGTGCCAGCAGCGTCGGGGTAGATCCTGGGGGCACAGATACGCAGTATTTT.

The rearrangement links TRBV2 to TRBJ1-4, with TRBD1 identical over 7 bases. In germline, CDR1 is SNHLY, CDR2 FYNNEI. This CDR3 has 14 residues. V trimming: 6 bases; J trimming: 7 bases; junction bases outside the gene matches: 8. Here the CDR3 reads CASSWQGGGEKLFF. The CDR3 DNA sequence: TGTGCCAGCAGCTGGCAAGGGGGCGGTGAAAAACTGTTTTTT.

J is TRBJ1-3 and V is TRBV5-1; D may be TRBD1 (5 bases). The V and J ends lost 0 bases and 2 bases respectively, with 9 bases between them. The CDR3 runs to 15 residues. Germline V gene lookup returns CDR1 SGHRS and CDR2 YFSETQ. The CDR3 here is CASSLGQLTGNTIYF. Written as DNA, the CDR3 is TGCGCCAGCAGCTTGGGACAGTTAACTGGAAACACCATATATTTT.

This clone was detected once. The chain links TRBV4-1 to TRBJ1-5; tentative D call: TRBD1 (6 bases). Germline CDR1 and CDR2: MGHRA and YSYEKL. This CDR3 is 15 amino acids long. V was clipped by 5 bases and J by 2 bases, with 13 bases between them. As DNA, the CDR3 is TGCGCCAGCAGCGACTCGGACAGCCGCAATCAGCCCCAGCATTTT. Translated, it gives CASSDSDSRNQPQHF.

The chain recombines TRBV9 with TRBJ1-2; D remains ambiguous. The CDR3 sequence is 14 residues long. V lost 2 bases, J lost 0 bases, and 8 bases lay in between. The V gene's germline CDR1 is SGDLS and CDR2 YYNGEE. DNA for the CDR3: TGTGCCAGCAGCGTTACACATACTAACTATGGCTACACCTTC. This sequence encodes CASSVTHTNYGYTF.

The chain employs TRBV19 and TRBJ1-1, with 7 bases matching TRBD1. The V gene's germline CDR1 is LNHDA and CDR2 SQIVND (reference sequence). The CDR3 spans 14 residues. Trimming at V came to 6 bases and at J to 1 base, leaving 5 bases not matched to a gene. The CDR3: CASRLGQPNTEAFF. The CDR3 DNA follows: TGTGCCAGTAGATTGGGACAGCCGAACACTGAAGCTTTCTTT.

This rearrangement joins TRBV5-1 to TRBJ1-1; a possible D gene is TRBD1 (5 bases). This CDR3 contains 15 residues. Between the trimmed V and J ends, which lost 0 bases and 4 bases, there was a span of 13 bases. The V gene's germline CDR1 is SGHRS and CDR2 YFSETQ. The CDR3 protein is CASSLGGSRSTEAFF. Here the CDR3 DNA reads TGCGCCAGCAGCTTGGGGGGCAGTCGGAGCACTGAAGCTTTCTTT.

The rearrangement links TRBV7-3 to TRBJ1-3, with no clear D. The CDR3 has 13 residues. The ends were cut back, 0 bases at V and 4 bases at J, with 4 bases in the middle. Germline lookup yields CDR1 SGHTA and CDR2 FQGTGA. The CDR3 spells CASSLTPGNTIYF. Here the CDR3 DNA reads TGTGCCAGCAGCTTAACCCCGGGAAACACCATATATTTT.

The V and J genes are TRBV11-3 and TRBJ1-4; 9 bases line up with TRBD1. With 5 bases clipped from V and 5 bases from J, the junction kept 9 bases outside the gene matches. The germline CDR1 and CDR2 sequences are SGHNT and YENEEA. The CDR3 is made up of 16 amino acids. The CDR3, as DNA: TGTGCCAGCAGCCCGTCTGGGGGACAGGGAAATGAAAAACTGTTTTTT. Encoded protein: CASSPSGGQGNEKLFF.

The chain carries TRBV30 and TRBJ2-5; TRBD2 agrees at 7 bases. J lost 3 bases, V lost 0 bases, and 4 bases had no gene match. The CDR3 covers 14 residues. The germline V gene encodes CDR1 GTSNPN and CDR2 SVGIG (reference sequence). CDR3 nucleotides: TGTGCCTGGAGTGTAGGGCTAGCGGAAGAGACCCAGTACTTC. Its protein product is CAWSVGLAEETQYF.

The chain combines TRBV18 with TRBJ2-7, with 9 bases identical to TRBD1. J was trimmed by 2 bases and V by 1 base; bases with no gene match: 3. Germline-derived CDR1 and CDR2 are KGHSH and LQKENI. CDR3 size: 15 residues. The CDR3 protein is CASSPRGQGTYEQYF. Here the CDR3 DNA reads TGTGCCAGCTCACCACGCGGACAGGGGACCTACGAGCAGTACTTC.

The chain is built from TRBV7-2 and TRBJ2-5; 9 bases agree with TRBD1. The CDR3 sequence is 14 residues long. Germline-derived CDR1 and CDR2 are SGHTA and FQGNSA. Unmatched junction bases numbered 3, after V lost 5 bases and J lost 2 bases. DNA for the CDR3: TGTGCCAGCAGCCCGGACAGGGGTCAAGAGACCCAGTACTTC. Translated: CASSPDRGQETQYF.

V gene TRBV11-3 combines with J gene TRBJ2-1, with 7 bases matching TRBD2. The CDR3 totals 16 residues. V lost 7 bases to trimming and J lost 5 bases; unmatched junction nucleotides: 14. Germline assignment: CDR1 SGHNT and CDR2 YENEEA. CDR3 in DNA: TGTGCCAGCACCCTCCCCGGAGCGGGACCCCACAATGAGCAGTTCTTC. Translation: CASTLPGAGPHNEQFF.